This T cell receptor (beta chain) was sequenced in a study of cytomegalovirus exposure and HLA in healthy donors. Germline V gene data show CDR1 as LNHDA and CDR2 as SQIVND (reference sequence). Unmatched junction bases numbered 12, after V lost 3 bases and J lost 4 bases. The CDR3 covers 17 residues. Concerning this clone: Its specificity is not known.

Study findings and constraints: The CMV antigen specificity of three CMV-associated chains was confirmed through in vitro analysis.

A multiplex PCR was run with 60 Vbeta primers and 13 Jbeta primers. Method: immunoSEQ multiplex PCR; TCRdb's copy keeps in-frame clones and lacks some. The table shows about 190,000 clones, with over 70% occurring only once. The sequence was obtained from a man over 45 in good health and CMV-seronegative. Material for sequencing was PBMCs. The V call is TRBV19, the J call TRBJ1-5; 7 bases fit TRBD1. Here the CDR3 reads CASSIPQDRVGNQPQHF. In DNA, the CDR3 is TGTGCCAGTAGTATCCCCCAAGACAGGGTTGGGAATCAGCCCCAGCATTTT.